This passage covers 14 T cell receptor beta chains from one sample sequenced in a study of CD8 T cells in ankylosing spondylitis. Points from the study as a whole: Typical of ankylosing spondylitis blood, it appeared, was a TCR beta motif of eight highly homologous variants.

TCRdb recomputed calls from the 5' RACE reads with MiXCR, one row per CDR3 protein. This table holds about 330,000 distinct CDR3 sequences, 6.5% to 10% found once. No cognate antigen is known for these TCRs. The specimen was blood, either unsorted or a sorted T cell fraction (not recorded which). Receptor source: a male donor with ankylosing spondylitis.

The table lists this clonotype with many counts. The chain is built from TRBV5-1 and TRBJ2-3; 8 bases align to TRBD2. Germline values: CDR1 SGHRS, CDR2 YFSETQ. The CDR3 extends over 15 amino acids. V was clipped by 3 bases and J by 0 bases; unmatched bases: 3. CDR3 region: CASSYTSGSTDTQYF. The CDR3 DNA follows: TGCGCCAGCAGCTATACTAGCGGAAGCACAGATACGCAGTATTTT. The complete variable domain, with remaining parts taken from reference TRBV5-1 and TRBJ2-3, reads KAGVTQTPRYLIKTRGQQVTLSCSPISGHRSVSWYQQTPGQGLQFLFEYFSETQRNKGNFPGRFSGRQFSNSRSEMNVSTLELGDSALYLCASSYTSGSTDTQYFGPGTRLTVL.

The chain has TRBV9 and TRBJ1-2; D unclear. The CDR3 is 14 amino acids. V was shortened by 1 base and J by 2 bases, with 9 bases between the two germline ends. CDR1 SGDLS and CDR2 YYNGEE come from the germline V gene. For the CDR3, the DNA is TGTGCCAGCAGCGTAAATCCAAGGAACTATGGCTACACCTTC. Translated, it gives CASSVNPRNYGYTF.

Many counts were recorded for this clonotype. V usage is TRBV6-4 and J usage is TRBJ2-3, with D unclear. This CDR3 spans 12 amino acids. The germline CDR1 and CDR2 sequences are MRHNA and SNTAGT. Deletions cut 5 bases from V and 6 bases from J, with 9 bases between. For the CDR3, the DNA is TGTGCCAGCAGTCCCGATCGGGATACGCAGTATTTT. This gives the protein CASSPDRDTQYF.

For this clonotype: Given a much more abundant clone one base away, this may be a read error. As the CDR3 is not closed by the conserved phenylalanine or tryptophan, this likely results from a read error. The chain employs TRBV5-1 and TRBJ2-7; D might be TRBD1 or TRBD2, each matching 6 bases. The CDR3 contains 13 residues. Trimming pared 2 bases from V and 3 bases from J, leaving 9 bases between. Germline V gene sequence: CDR1 SGHRS, CDR2 YFSETQ. CDR3 amino acids: CASSFGGLYEQYY. CDR3 nucleotides: TGCGCCAGCAGCTTTGGGGGGCTCTACGAGCAGTACTAC.

The chain couples TRBV7-9 to TRBJ1-5; D call uncertain. V lost 5 bases, J lost 6 bases, and 11 bases lay in between. The CDR3 length is 13 residues. Germline CDR1 is SEHNR and CDR2 is FQNEAQ (reference sequence). The CDR3 is CASSREVFQPQHF. The CDR3 DNA is TGTGCCAGCAGCCGGGAGGTCTTTCAGCCCCAGCATTTT.

In this sample, this clonotype turned up a few times. The CDR3 region is CASSLAAPSGGTEAFF. CDR3 in DNA: TGCGCCAGCAGCTTGGCCGCACCTTCGGGGGGCACTGAAGCTTTCTTT. The genes are TRBV5-1 and TRBJ1-1; TRBD1 is a possible D gene (5 bases). The V gene lost 0 bases and the J gene lost 4 bases, with 16 bases spanning the gap. This CDR3 is built from 16 residues. Germline CDR1 SGHRS, CDR2 YFSETQ.

This clonotype was observed a few times. The chain has TRBV11-3 and TRBJ2-5, with D uncertain. CDR3 size: 12 residues. Trimming pared 2 bases from V and 1 base from J, leaving 2 bases between. Germline CDR1 reads SGHNT; CDR2 reads YENEEA. CDR3 bases: TGTGCCAGCAGCTTAATCCAAGAGACCCAGTACTTC. Its translation: CASSLIQETQYF.

Written as DNA, the CDR3 is TGCGCCAGCAGCTTAGGCAGCCCCGAGCGGGAGCAGTACTTC. Translation gives CASSLGSPEREQYF. The chain has TRBV5-1 and TRBJ2-7; TRBD2 is a possible D gene (5 bases). The CDR3 spans 14 residues. CDR1 and CDR2 from the germline V gene are SGHRS and YFSETQ. The V and J ends lost 2 bases and 7 bases respectively, with 16 bases between them.

This chain uses TRBV7-2 with TRBJ2-2; D could derive from TRBD1 or TRBD2 (7 bases each). The CDR3 loop spans 17 amino acids. V lost 7 bases to trimming and J lost 5 bases, with 23 bases between them. Germline V gene lookup returns CDR1 SGHTA and CDR2 FQGNSA. As DNA, the CDR3 is TGTGCCAGCACCATAGATCGGGGAGGGGGCAAGACCGGGGAGCTGTTTTTT. Encoded protein: CASTIDRGGGKTGELFF.

The DNA of the CDR3 is TGCAGCGCCCAGGGGGGGAACACCGGGGAGCTGTTTTTT. Encoded protein: CSAQGGNTGELFF. The chain has TRBV29-1 and TRBJ2-2, with D possibly matching TRBD1 (7 bases). Trimming shortened V by 7 bases and J by 1 base, and 10 bases separated the two germline ends. This CDR3 has 13 amino acids. The germline CDR1 and CDR2 sequences are SQVTM and ANQGSEA.

This clonotype came up a few times. The CDR3 DNA reads as TGTGCCAGCAGCTCAGATACAGGGGGGAACACTGAAGCTTTCTTT. Translation gives CASSSDTGGNTEAFF. The chain couples TRBV13 to TRBJ1-1, with 8 bases that match TRBD1. J was trimmed by 1 base and V by 4 bases; bases with no gene match: 5. CDR3 length: 15 amino acids. Per germline, CDR1 PRHDT and CDR2 FYEKMQ (reference sequence).

This clonotype was picked up a small number of times. V usage is TRBV7-2 and J usage is TRBJ2-3; 10 positions agree with TRBD2. CDR3 size: 14 residues. V dropped 7 bases and J dropped 3; count of bases not matched to a gene: 4. CDR1 is SGHTA, CDR2 FQGNSA, per germline. The CDR3 DNA follows: TGTGCCAGCACCCGGGGACTAGCGACAGATACGCAGTATTTT. This codes for CASTRGLATDTQYF. Based on the CDR3 plus reference TRBV7-2 and TRBJ2-3, the full variable domain is GAGVSQSPSNKVTEKGKDVELRCDPISGHTALYWYRQSLGQGLEFLIYFQGNSAPDKSGLPSDRFSAERTGGSVSTLTIQRTQQEDSAVYLCASTRGLATDTQYFGPGTRLTVL.

The table lists this clonotype with a few counts. The chain couples TRBV4-1 to TRBJ1-4; D call uncertain. V dropped 1 base and J dropped 7 bases, with 16 bases sitting between them. The CDR3 is 16 amino acids. CDR1 MGHRA and CDR2 YSYEKL come from the germline V gene. The DNA of the CDR3 is TGCGCCAGCAGCCAAGCTCCCAGGAAACCCCTTGAAAAACTGTTTTTT. It codes for CASSQAPRKPLEKLFF.

The J gene is TRBJ2-5, the V gene TRBV3-1, with D unclear. The CDR3 is 13 residues long. The V gene's germline CDR1 is LGHDT and CDR2 YNNKEL (reference sequence). Deletions cut 2 bases from V and 2 bases from J, with 6 bases between. The CDR3: CASSQMTQETQYF. The CDR3 nucleotides read TGTGCCAGCAGCCAAATGACTCAAGAGACCCAGTACTTC.